This note documents a single T cell receptor beta chain sequence. Antigen specificity is unknown. Sequenced by immunoSEQ multiplex PCR; TCRdb stores in-frame clones only, minus some. The data contain about 85,000 clones, over 85% of them singletons. The CDR3 is made up of 14 amino acids. Trimming left V 5 bases short and J 9 bases short, with 17 bases between. Germline V lookup: CDR1 SGHVS, CDR2 FQNEAQ. This specimen comes from a study of a mutant IDH1 vaccine in newly diagnosed glioma. Study at large: Held at week 35, visit V12 was the safety follow-up, and visit V13 followed at week 47.

The time point was: week 47, end of study. Mutant IDH1 20-mer peptide, at 300 ug, made up each vaccine dose, with topical imiquimod. This TCR derives from a woman aged 45-60 years with glioma. The material was PBMCs, obtained from a glioma patient whose treatment included an IDH1 peptide vaccine. The chain recombines TRBV7-8 with TRBJ2-1; perhaps TRBD2 as D (5 bases). The CDR3 reads CASSQRDVALEQFF. CDR3 coding DNA: TGTGCCAGCAGCCAGCGAGACGTAGCGCTTGAGCAGTTCTTC.